A single sample is the source of the 12 T cell receptor beta chains below, sequenced in a study of vaccination and CD4 T cells after COVID-19. At the Johns Hopkins FTIC core, DNA taken from cultured CD4+ T cells was sequenced by way of the Oncomine TCR Beta short-read assay. Genomic DNA extraction was carried out from cultured CD4+ T cells. TCRdb reprocessed the PCR reads via MiXCR and lists one record per CDR3 protein. The repertoire holds 8,000 to 10,000 distinct CDR3 sequences, less than 50% seen once, with roughly 26% in the top ten. Treatment reported: roughly nine-day PBMC culture with coronavirus spike peptide pools or control peptides (ViraFEST assay). Samples of CD4+ T cells were obtained from the unexposed donor before the COVID-19 pandemic (2011-2018). Their antigen targets remain unknown. The source material was CD4+ T cells from blood, cultured in vitro. Receptors were obtained from a human donor in good health.

This clonotype has only a few counts. The chain has TRBV20-1 and TRBJ1-5, with 7 bases aligning to TRBD1. Looked up from germline, CDR1 is DFQATT and CDR2 is SNEGSKA (reference sequence). This CDR3 contains 13 residues. The ends lost 4 bases at V and 7 bases at J; junction bases unmatched: 7. DNA of the CDR3: TGCAGTGCTACCCAGGGGGGTGGCCAGCCCCAGCATTTT. Translating gives CSATQGGGQPQHF.

This chain links TRBV28 with TRBJ1-5, with D hard to call. The CDR3 runs 14 residues. Per germline, CDR1 MDHEN and CDR2 SYDVKM. V was clipped by 4 bases and J by 6 bases, with 13 bases between them. CDR3 nucleotides: TGTGCCAGCAGTTCCCCGGAGGTTAGTCAGCCCCAGCATTTT. This translates into CASSSPEVSQPQHF.

The chain carries TRBV20-1 and TRBJ2-5; 10 bases are a match to TRBD2. V lost 5 bases, J lost 3 bases, and 6 bases stayed unmatched. Germline V gene sequence: CDR1 DFQATT, CDR2 SNEGSKA (reference sequence). The CDR3 runs to 14 residues. The CDR3 region is CSALGTSVKETQYF. For the CDR3, the DNA is TGCAGTGCTCTCGGGACTAGCGTTAAAGAGACCCAGTACTTC.

This clonotype appeared a few times. The junction does not match germline at one end; this may be a read error. The rearrangement links TRBV6-2 or TRBV6-3 to TRBJ2-7; the D gene is possibly TRBD2 (5 bases). From germline, CDR1 is MNHEY and CDR2 SVGEGT. The length of the CDR3 is 14 residues. In nucleotides, the CDR3 is TGTGCCAGCAGTTACTCGGAGGTCTCCTCCGAGCAGTACTTC. Translation gives CASSYSEVSSEQYF.

This clonotype has a handful of counts. The V call is TRBV20-1, the J call TRBJ2-2; D may be TRBD1 or TRBD2 (5 bases each). CDR1 and CDR2 (germline): DFQATT, SNEGSKA (reference sequence). V was shortened by 6 bases and J by 5 bases, with 19 bases between the two germline ends. CDR3 length: 15 residues. The CDR3 DNA sequence: TGCAGTGCAACCGGGACCCCAAGACCGACCGGGGAGCTGTTTTTT. Residues: CSATGTPRPTGELFF.

This clonotype has just a few counts. J is TRBJ1-5 and V is TRBV7-8; D call uncertain. V lost 4 bases and J 7 bases, leaving 20 bases between the germline ends. The CDR3 is made up of 16 amino acids. The germline CDR1 and CDR2 sequences are SGHVS and FQNEAQ. CDR3: CASSYIRGGREQPQHF. Written as DNA, the CDR3 is TGTGCCAGCAGCTACATTCGGGGAGGGAGAGAACAGCCCCAGCATTTT. Using reference TRBV7-8 and TRBJ1-5 for the parts outside the CDR3, the full variable domain is GAGVSQSPRYKVAKRGQDVALRCDPISGHVSLFWYQQALGQGPEFLTYFQNEAQLDKSGLPSDRFFAERPEGSVSTLKIQRTQQEDSAVYLCASSYIRGGREQPQHFGDGTRLSIL.

By share of the sample, this clonotype is medium-sized (0.01 to 0.1%). The rearrangement joins TRBV28 to TRBJ1-1; D might be TRBD1 (5 bases). V was cut by 10 bases and J by 0 bases, with 12 bases left in between. This CDR3 has 13 amino acids. CDR1 is MDHEN, CDR2 SYDVKM, per germline. CDR3 bases: TGTGCCACTCAGGGACGCATGAACACTGAAGCTTTCTTT. Its translation: CATQGRMNTEAFF. Complete variable domain (other parts from reference TRBV28 and TRBJ1-1): DVKVTQSSRYLVKRTGEKVFLECVQDMDHENMFWYRQDPGLGLRLIYFSYDVKMKEKGDIPEGYSVSREKKERFSLILESASTNQTSMYLCATQGRMNTEAFFGQGTRLTVV.

V usage is TRBV6-4 and J usage is TRBJ2-1; 9 bases are shared with TRBD2. J lost 0 bases, V lost 3 bases, and 0 bases had no gene match. Germline values: CDR1 MRHNA, CDR2 SNTAGT. CDR3 length: 15 residues. The CDR3 loop is CASSEREGSYNEQFF. The CDR3 coding sequence is TGTGCCAGCAGTGAGCGGGAGGGCTCCTACAATGAGCAGTTCTTC.

The rearrangement links TRBV7-8 to TRBJ1-2, with D perhaps TRBD1 (5 bases). Germline values: CDR1 SGHVS, CDR2 FQNEAQ. Trimming pared 3 bases from V and 4 bases from J, leaving 12 bases between. CDR3 length equals 14 residues. CDR3 loop: CASSFGGWGYGYTF. The CDR3 DNA follows: TGTGCCAGCAGCTTTGGGGGGTGGGGCTATGGCTACACCTTC. The whole variable domain, remainder taken from reference TRBV7-8 and TRBJ1-2, is GAGVSQSPRYKVAKRGQDVALRCDPISGHVSLFWYQQALGQGPEFLTYFQNEAQLDKSGLPSDRFFAERPEGSVSTLKIQRTQQEDSAVYLCASSFGGWGYGYTFGSGTRLTVV.

The chain combines TRBV6-2 or TRBV6-3 with TRBJ1-5; D might be TRBD1 (6 bases). The V end lost 6 bases, the J end lost 0 bases, and 12 bases lay between the germline ends. CDR3 length: 15 amino acids. Germline V lookup: CDR1 MNHEY, CDR2 SVGEGT. CDR3 loop: CASRDTGNSNQPQHF. CDR3 DNA sequence: TGTGCCAGCAGAGATACAGGGAATAGCAATCAGCCCCAGCATTTT.

This clonotype was detected a few times. The genes are TRBV6-5 and TRBJ1-1; possible D gene TRBD1, 6 bases. CDR3 length equals 14 residues. Germline V gene lookup returns CDR1 MNHEY and CDR2 SVGAGI. With 4 bases removed from V and 4 bases from J, the gap between germline ends came to 13 bases. The CDR3 loop is CASSSTGRFTEAFF. CDR3 nucleotides: TGTGCCAGCAGTTCCACAGGGAGGTTCACTGAAGCTTTCTTT.

There are a few counts of this clonotype. The chain carries TRBV18 and TRBJ2-2; maybe TRBD2 (5 bases). The CDR3 is 15 residues long. CDR1 is KGHSH and CDR2 is LQKENI in the germline V gene. Trimming cost V 2 bases and J 0 bases, with 7 bases left between them. This CDR3 reads CASSPRGTNTGELFF. DNA of the CDR3: TGTGCCAGCTCACCAAGAGGGACGAACACCGGGGAGCTGTTTTTT.